The rows below give T cell receptor beta chains drawn from one sample of a study of CD39 and CD103 CD8 tumor-infiltrating T cells. The method was immunoSEQ multiplex PCR; TCRdb's version includes in-frame clones alone and lacks a portion of them. The sample comprises about 17,000 clones, 75% to 95% of which are singletons, and 4.3% rests with the top ten. Specimen: CD8+ T cells sorted from blood. The receptors stem from a human donor with head and neck squamous cell carcinoma. Both conserved end residues are part of each CDR3. D genes are given only for firm matches.

TRBD1	TRBV7-6	TRBJ1-5	CASSFGPGQGAGPQHF	TGTGCCAGCAGCTTTGGCCCTGGACAGGGGGCTGGTCCCCAGCATTTT
TRBD1	TRBV23-1	TRBJ1-3	CASTHDRVEGNTIYF	TGCGCCAGCACTCACGACAGGGTGGAAGGAAACACCATATATTTT
TRBD1	TRBV27	TRBJ1-1	CASSWQGVNTEAFF	TGTGCCAGCAGTTGGCAGGGGGTAAACACTGAAGCTTTCTTT
NA	TRBV11-2	TRBJ1-2	CASSLGWGAVSDGYTF	TGTGCCAGCAGCTTAGGGTGGGGGGCAGTTTCGGATGGCTACACCTTC
NA	TRBV4-1	TRBJ1-5	CASSQVPGSNQPQHF	TGCGCCAGCAGCCAAGTACCAGGGAGCAATCAGCCCCAGCATTTT
NA	TRBV6-5	TRBJ2-7	CASSYGGDKQAF	TGTGCCAGCAGTTACGGCGGGGATAAGCAGGCCTTC
NA	TRBV5-1	TRBJ2-7	CASSLFGGTSYEQYF	TGCGCCAGCAGCTTGTTCGGGGGGACATCCTACGAGCAGTACTTC
NA	TRBV4-2	TRBJ2-7	CASSQDLGGYYEQYF	TGTGCCAGCAGCCAAGATTTGGGGGGTTACTACGAGCAGTACTTC
NA	TRBV5-6	TRBJ1-3	CASSETGLVGNTIYF	TGTGCCAGCAGCGAAACAGGGTTGGTTGGAAACACCATATATTTT
NA	TRBV14	TRBJ1-2	CASSQSVGYGYTF	TGTGCCAGCAGCCAATCCGTTGGCTATGGCTACACCTTC
NA	TRBV25-1	TRBJ1-2	CASSGAWDGYTF	TGTGCCAGCAGCGGGGCCTGGGATGGCTACACCTTC
NA	TRBV6-6	TRBJ1-3	CASSYRGIGNTIYF	TGTGCCAGCAGTTACAGGGGGATTGGAAACACCATATATTTT
NA	TRBV2	TRBJ2-7	CASMETGRSYEQYF	TGTGCCAGCATGGAGACAGGACGATCCTACGAGCAGTACTTC
NA	TRBV5-1	TRBJ1-1	CASSLLGVTEAFF	TGCGCCAGCAGCCTGCTTGGGGTCACTGAAGCTTTCTTT
TRBD2	TRBV15	TRBJ2-7	CATSRDWGGISYEQYF	TGTGCCACCAGCAGAGATTGGGGGGGGATATCCTACGAGCAGTACTTC
NA	TRBV29-1	TRBJ2-1	CSVEKGFLVNEQFF	TGCAGCGTTGAAAAAGGGTTTTTAGTGAATGAGCAGTTCTTC